This T cell receptor beta chain was documented in a study of T cell responses to AZD1222 COVID-19 vaccine (dated by TCRdb to the early 2020s). Looking at the study overall: TCR sequencing was performed for roughly 240 trial participants, of whom 207 were given two doses of AZD1222 and approximately 25 were given two doses of MenACWY control vaccine. Trial participants were enrolled into age subgroups of 18-55, 56-69 and 70-plus years, which contained roughly 150, 30 and 60 TCR-sequenced participants, respectively.

The CDR3 regions of human TCRbeta chains were analyzed by immunosequencing. In the authors' own workflow: Repertoire TCRs were matched against a reference library of SARS-CoV-2-specific TCRs generated with the MIRA antigen-specificity platform. Breadth meant the fraction of unique TCRs that were SARS-CoV-2-associated, whereas depth meant the fraction of total T cells that were SARS-CoV-2-associated. Using the MIRA data, every spike-specific TCR was mapped to the spike region that the TCR reacted to and assigned to either a CD4 or a CD8 class. Log10-transformed breadth and depth values were compared by one-way ANOVA with Sidak's multiple comparisons tests. What TCRdb holds here is the immuneACCESS table cut down to in-frame rearrangements. Part of the clones is not present; checked against another copy, under half of the missing clones reflect an unresolved V gene, and the others are unexplained. Clone size and V and J calls were adopted from that table, with D and trimming inferred from the DNA. The table for this sample lists 100,000 to 130,000 clones; around 90% of them were counted only once. Of the sample, approximately 3.1% is held by the ten largest clones.

Of note for this clone: This clone's antigen is unknown. Base qualities are not recorded, but no much larger clone differs from it by a single base.

Taken with the paper, the label for time point translates to: baseline before first vaccination. According to the study, the label for this sample's treatment or condition signals: meningococcal conjugate vaccine given as trial control. Samples from vaccinated people were obtained from the UK trials COV001 and COV002, which included a single-blind randomized controlled phase 2/3 trial of AZD1222 (ChAdOx1 nCoV-19) in healthy adults. For TCRbeta chain sequencing, PBMC samples were collected from trial participants at day 0 and at day 28 after the second dose. CDR1 and CDR2, per the germline V gene, are MGHRA and YSYEKL. V gives up 0 bases and J gives up 4 bases, and the segment between their germline ends measures 6 bases. The CDR3 runs 13 amino acids, cysteine and phenylalanine included. Just CDR3 DNA is preserved here, 39 bases in frame from base 1. General study outcomes and caveats: Conclusions about previously exposed vaccinees are limited, since just six AZD1222 recipients were seropositive for SARS-CoV-2 at baseline. The vaccine-associated CD4 TCRs covered the entire spike protein, and the dominant responses fell in regions 160-218 and 743-854. Reportedly, close to half of the unique spike-specific TCRs recognized epitopes lying outside the regions that are mutated in the B.1.351 and B.1.1.7 variants. In the small 56-69-year group, the increase in depth fell short of significance, most likely because of low power. Because no samples from the day 14 peak response were available, repertoires could be characterized only after the peak T cell response. Participants were mostly white British, with more females than males. The authors suggested clonal diversity may have been underestimated. Spike-specific TCR breadth and depth rose significantly after two AZD1222 doses compared with day 0 and with MenACWY recipients.

The chain is assembled from TRBV4-1 and TRBJ1-2; there is no confident call for the D gene. The TCR comes from an adult in good health. The source was peripheral blood, collected on day 0 of MenACWY control vaccination. The DNA sequence reads TGCGCCAGCAGCCAAGATCTGTTCTATGGCTACACCTTC. Its amino acids are CASSQDLFYGYTF.